This TCR beta chain was recorded in a study of blood T cell repertoires in COVID-19 (dated by TCRdb to 2020 to 2021). Background for the entire study: Samples covering the acute and convalescent phases of COVID-19 were provided by collaborators in the United States, Italy and Spain. Samples were obtained from the ongoing ImmuneRACE study (first 160 participants) and from about 1,300 subjects provided by 6 global collaborators. Where HLA class I and class II types were available, the types were taken from metadata supplied by the sample provider, not from assay-based typing. The repertoires were made available in a free public database intended to serve as a resource for research on the immune response to SARS-CoV-2. The dataset comprised deeply sampled blood TCRbeta repertoires from subjects exposed to, actively infected with, or recovered from COVID-19. The material from the prospective study consisted of cDNA or gDNA derived from T cells, B-cell-depleted T cells, or PBMCs. The sample metadata nearly always contained a de-identified subject ID, COVID-19 status, age in years and sex.

There are a few counts of this clone. Its binding antigen is unknown. Per-nucleotide qualities are absent, and no much larger clonotype sits a single base away. Findings and caveats that apply to the study as a whole: The amount of clinical and demographic metadata varied by source and participant and was provided uncurated.

V sheds 2 bases and J sheds 6 bases, leaving 5 bases between their ends. CDR1 and CDR2, per the germline V gene, are SGHTA and FQGNSA. From cysteine to phenylalanine, the CDR3 is 12 amino acids long. The entry retains the CDR3 DNA only, 36 bases that are in frame from base 1. The collaborating institutions used their own protocols to collect whole blood in K2EDTA tubes. For TCRbeta analysis, collaborator samples were shipped as frozen whole blood, as isolated PBMCs, or as DNA extracted from either sample type. TCRbeta CDR3 regions were amplified from genomic DNA by means of the immunoSEQ Assay, a bias-controlled multiplex PCR. On the authors' methods: Nucleated cell counts per sample were estimated from amplification of reference gene primers within the assay. To quantify the absolute abundance of each unique TCRbeta CDR3 rearrangement, sequence reads were collapsed and filtered. For each sample, productive Simpson clonality was calculated by taking the square root of Simpson's diversity index across productive rearrangements. This immuneACCESS table, as held by TCRdb, lists in-frame sequences with V and J called but not all clones. Of the missing ones, under half trace to an unresolved V gene in checked studies; the others have no known cause. Clone size and the V and J calls come from that table; the DNA yielded D and trimming. The sample table lists 150,000 to 160,000 clones, 80% of them with a count of one. In total, the top ten clones hold roughly 0.56% of the sample.

The sequence is built from TRBV7-2 and TRBJ1-5; no confident D gene assignment can be made. This TCR was sampled from a man aged 55 to 70 with acute or convalescent COVID-19. Input material: peripheral blood. The encoded CDR3 is CASSLFGQPQHF. The bases read TGTGCCAGCAGCTTATTCGGTCAGCCCCAGCATTTT.